Presented here are 3 T cell receptor beta chains from one specimen sequenced in a study of CD8+CD57+ T cells in acquired aplastic anemia. For CDR3 and TCR beta VDJ profiling, genomic DNA was the template used. Each CDR3 protein is one row after TCRdb ran MiXCR on the reads. The table lists 270,000 or so distinct CDR3 sequences, roughly 82% of them singletons. Previously, flow cytometry had revealed CD8+CD57+ cell expansion in the patients chosen for sequencing. What was sequenced was sorted CD4+, CD8+, or CD8+CD57+ T cells (not recorded which) from PBMCs. These receptors were collected from a human donor with aplastic anemia.

The chain combines TRBV24-1 with TRBJ2-1; TRBD2 matches 9 bases. V shed 9 bases and J 4 bases; nucleotides not matched to a gene: 9. CDR3 length: 15 amino acids. Germline values: CDR1 KGHDR, CDR2 SFDVKD. CDR3 DNA sequence: TGTGCCACCCGTGGGCGGGAGGGCCTGTACAATGAGCAGTTCTTC. It translates to CATRGREGLYNEQFF.

This clonotype is a singleton in its sample. Given the absence of the conserved phenylalanine or tryptophan at the CDR3 end, a read error is likely. It is unclear where the CDR3 begins or ends on the DNA, so no DNA is shown, and the CDR3 is as TCRdb lists it. The V and J genes are TRBV7-9 and TRBJ2-1; TRBD1 is taken as the D call from the table, unchecked against the DNA. Germline V gives CDR1 SEHNR, CDR2 FQNEAQ (reference sequence). The CDR3 numbers 13 amino acids, ends counted. CDR3: CASSLKGGTEYGY.

The chain uses TRBV7-9 and TRBJ2-5; D unclear. Germline assignment: CDR1 SEHNR and CDR2 FQNEAQ (reference sequence). The CDR3 is 16 residues long. V was clipped by 4 bases and J by 7 bases, with 22 bases between them. The CDR3 spells CASSSPFKGLEVTQYF. CDR3 bases: TGTGCCAGCAGCTCACCCTTTAAGGGCCTCGAAGTGACCCAGTACTTC. Full variable domain (rest looked up from reference TRBV7-9 and TRBJ2-5): DTGVSQNPRHKITKRGQNVTFRCDPISEHNRLYWYRQTLGQGPEFLTYFQNEAQLEKSRLLSDRFSAERPKGSFSTLEIQRTEQGDSAMYLCASSSPFKGLEVTQYFGPGTRLLVL.